This is a list of T cell receptor beta chains from one sample in a study of CD8 T cells in ankylosing spondylitis. TCRdb redid the calling of the 5' RACE reads with MiXCR, one entry per CDR3 protein. The sample includes some 250,000 distinct CDR3 sequences, under 30% of them seen just once. The source material was blood, either unsorted or a sorted T cell fraction (not recorded which). Source of these receptors: a male donor with ankylosing spondylitis or in good health (not recorded which). Both conserved end residues are part of each CDR3. Each record gives: D gene, J gene, clone size, V gene, CDR3 protein, CDR3 DNA. The D gene is left open where the match is weak. The size of a clone is reported for some rows only, either as once, few or many, or as a class for expanded clones.

d_call: TRBD1; j_call: TRBJ2-5; clone_size: .; v_call: TRBV12-3/TRBV12-4; cdr3_aa: CASSSGQEQETQYF; cdr3_nt: TGTGCCAGCAGTTCGGGACAGGAACAAGAGACCCAGTACTTC
d_call: .; j_call: TRBJ1-3; clone_size: many; v_call: TRBV12-3/TRBV12-4; cdr3_aa: CASTPPPGGLGTIYF; cdr3_nt: TGTGCCAGCACCCCACCTCCCGGGGGGTTAGGCACCATATATTTT
d_call: .; j_call: TRBJ2-5; clone_size: .; v_call: TRBV11-1; cdr3_aa: CASSLRTGYQETQYF; cdr3_nt: TGTGCCAGCAGCCTGCGGACGGGGTACCAAGAGACCCAGTACTTC
d_call: .; j_call: TRBJ2-1; clone_size: many; v_call: TRBV4-1; cdr3_aa: CASRQGGSSSYNEQFF; cdr3_nt: TGCGCCAGCAGACAAGGGGGTTCCAGCTCCTACAATGAGCAGTTCTTC
d_call: .; j_call: TRBJ2-1; clone_size: .; v_call: TRBV19; cdr3_aa: CASSIPPTYEQFF; cdr3_nt: TGTGCCAGTAGTATACCTCCGACCTATGAGCAGTTCTTC
d_call: TRBD1; j_call: TRBJ2-2; clone_size: many; v_call: TRBV11-2; cdr3_aa: CASSPRTGGMTGELFF; cdr3_nt: TGTGCCAGCAGCCCACGGACAGGGGGCATGACCGGGGAGCTGTTTTTT
d_call: .; j_call: TRBJ2-7; clone_size: .; v_call: TRBV29-1; cdr3_aa: CSVILSYEQYF; cdr3_nt: TGCAGCGTGATCCTATCATACGAGCAGTACTTC
d_call: .; j_call: TRBJ2-7; clone_size: .; v_call: TRBV20-1; cdr3_aa: CSARGRPGTFSYEQYF; cdr3_nt: TGCAGTGCTAGAGGTCGACCAGGGACTTTCTCCTACGAGCAGTACTTC
d_call: .; j_call: TRBJ2-1; clone_size: .; v_call: TRBV18; cdr3_aa: CASSPEAWYNEQFF; cdr3_nt: TGTGCCAGCTCACCGGAGGCGTGGTACAATGAGCAGTTCTTC
d_call: .; j_call: TRBJ1-1; clone_size: few; v_call: TRBV6-1; cdr3_aa: CATWRGAATEAFF; cdr3_nt: TGTGCCACTTGGCGCGGGGCTGCCACTGAAGCTTTCTTT
d_call: .; j_call: TRBJ2-3; clone_size: many; v_call: TRBV30; cdr3_aa: CAWITKGADTQYF; cdr3_nt: TGTGCCTGGATCACTAAAGGGGCAGATACGCAGTATTTT
d_call: .; j_call: TRBJ2-2; clone_size: many; v_call: TRBV25-1; cdr3_aa: CASSKTFAGAGELFF; cdr3_nt: TGTGCCAGCAGTAAGACTTTCGCCGGGGCCGGGGAGCTGTTTTTT
d_call: .; j_call: TRBJ1-6; clone_size: .; v_call: TRBV5-1; cdr3_aa: CASSSKKGDSPLHF; cdr3_nt: TGCGCCAGCAGCTCTAAAAAGGGTGATTCACCCCTCCACTTT
d_call: .; j_call: TRBJ2-6; clone_size: .; v_call: TRBV5-1; cdr3_aa: CASSLTGASGANVLTF; cdr3_nt: TGCGCCAGCAGCTTGACCGGAGCGTCTGGGGCCAACGTCCTGACTTTC
d_call: TRBD1; j_call: TRBJ1-2; clone_size: many; v_call: TRBV11-2; cdr3_aa: CASSLEEGASYGYTF; cdr3_nt: TGTGCCAGCAGCTTAGAGGAGGGGGCGTCCTATGGCTACACCTTC
d_call: .; j_call: TRBJ2-7; clone_size: many; v_call: TRBV29-1; cdr3_aa: CSVELVSEQYF; cdr3_nt: TGCAGCGTTGAATTGGTCTCCGAGCAGTACTTC
d_call: .; j_call: TRBJ2-7; clone_size: few; v_call: TRBV20-1; cdr3_aa: CSTPGLGTGAEQYF; cdr3_nt: TGCAGTACACCGGGGCTTGGGACGGGAGCCGAGCAGTACTTC
d_call: TRBD2; j_call: TRBJ2-5; clone_size: .; v_call: TRBV18; cdr3_aa: CASSPQGLAGGQETQYF; cdr3_nt: TGTGCCAGCTCACCACAGGGACTAGCTGGGGGCCAAGAGACCCAGTACTTC
d_call: .; j_call: TRBJ1-3; clone_size: many; v_call: TRBV28; cdr3_aa: CASSRGRENTIYF; cdr3_nt: TGTGCCAGCAGTCGAGGGCGCGAAAACACCATATATTTT
d_call: TRBD2; j_call: TRBJ2-1; clone_size: .; v_call: TRBV10-3; cdr3_aa: CAISESLAGVEQFF; cdr3_nt: TGTGCCATCAGTGAGTCACTAGCGGGGGTCGAGCAGTTCTTC
d_call: .; j_call: TRBJ2-1; clone_size: .; v_call: TRBV7-8; cdr3_aa: CASSFGASHNEQFF; cdr3_nt: TGTGCCAGCAGCTTTGGGGCTAGCCACAATGAGCAGTTCTTC
d_call: TRBD2; j_call: TRBJ2-7; clone_size: .; v_call: TRBV6-1; cdr3_aa: CASSVGLDSVKEQYF; cdr3_nt: TGTGCCAGCAGTGTGGGACTAGATAGTGTAAAGGAGCAGTACTTC